A single TCR beta chain is shown here with its context. Its antigen remains unidentified. Per-base qualities were not stored, and no clone one base away is much larger. Collaborating institutions collected whole blood in K2EDTA tubes following their own protocols. For TCRbeta analysis, collaborators shipped samples in one of three forms: frozen whole blood, isolated PBMCs, or DNA extracted from either of those sample types. Trimming at the junction amounts to 7 bases on V and 9 bases on J, and the germline ends lie 16 bases apart. CDR1 and CDR2, looked up from the germline V gene (reference sequence), are MNHNY and SVGAGI. The CDR3 spans 14 residues, from the cysteine through the phenylalanine. The read is trimmed to its CDR3 DNA, 42 bases read in frame from base 1. This sample was taken from a study of blood T cell repertoires in COVID-19 (dated by TCRdb to about 2020). Background for the entire study: Samples from collaborators originated in the United States, Italy and Spain and spanned both the acute and convalescent phases of COVID-19. A de-identified subject ID, COVID-19 status, age in years and sex were almost always included in the sample metadata. Subjects who had been exposed to COVID-19, were actively infected with it, or had recovered from it provided the deeply sampled blood TCRbeta repertoires that made up the dataset. The material from the prospective study consisted of cDNA or gDNA derived from T cells, B-cell-depleted T cells, or PBMCs. A freely available public database, intended as a resource for researchers studying the immune response to SARS-CoV-2, is where the repertoires were released. Where available, HLA class I and class II types were taken from metadata supplied by the sample provider and were not determined by assay-based typing. The samples were drawn from two sources: the first 160 participants of the ongoing ImmuneRACE study, and 950 to 1,500 subjects contributed by 6 global collaborators. What the authors observed across the whole study: How much clinical and demographic metadata was included differed by source and by participant, and the metadata was provided uncurated.

TCRbeta CDR3 regions were amplified from genomic DNA using the immunoSEQ Assay, a bias-controlled multiplex PCR. The study's processing was this. The number of nucleated cells in each sample was estimated by amplification of reference gene primers within the assay. To quantify the absolute abundance of each unique TCRbeta CDR3 rearrangement, sequence reads were collapsed and filtered. For each sample, productive Simpson clonality was calculated by taking the square root of Simpson's diversity index across productive rearrangements. TCRdb carries this immuneACCESS record with in-frame sequences only. Its versions omit some clonotypes, under half of them owing to an unresolved V gene in the studies checked, with the rest unexplained. V and J calls and clone size are given by that table; D and trimming were obtained from the DNA. Within this sample are 51,000 or so clones, with approximately 89% of them counted one time only. More than 7% of the sample is in the top ten clones.

The sequencing input was peripheral blood. The chain was built from TRBV6-6 and TRBJ1-6, with a weak D call of TRBD1 (6 bases match). The source is an elderly man with active or convalescent COVID-19. The CDR3 region: CASKGGALGSPLHF. The DNA sequence is TGTGCCAGCAAGGGGGGGGCTCTCGGTTCACCCCTCCACTTT.